These 18 T cell receptor beta chains share one sample of origin, sequenced in a study of T cells after yellow fever vaccination. TCRdb independently ran MiXCR on the 5' RACE reads; one entry per CDR3 protein. This sample has 150,000 or so distinct CDR3 sequences; around 6.3% occur once, and the top ten carry 0.5% to 0.65%. The sample consisted of CD4+ T cells sorted from PBMCs, taken 10 days after the yellow fever booster vaccination. The receptors come from a man younger than 40 who received the YFV17D yellow fever vaccine.

This clonotype was seen a few times. At one end, the junction sequence differs from germline, possibly due to a read error. The chain couples TRBV15 to TRBJ2-5, with D perhaps assigned TRBD1 or TRBD2 (6 bases each). Germline CDR1 reads LNHNV; CDR2 reads YYDKDF (reference sequence). The CDR3 has 11 residues. CDR3 amino acids: CAAGGQGTQYF. CDR3 sequence (DNA): TGTGCCGCCGGGGGCCAAGGGACCCAGTACTTC.

This clonotype was recorded at least ten times. The chain couples TRBV10-3 to TRBJ2-3; D might be TRBD1 or TRBD2, each matching 5 bases. V was clipped by 4 bases and J by 0 bases, with 11 bases between them. CDR1 ENHRY and CDR2 SYGVKD come from the germline V gene. This CDR3 is 15 amino acids long. The CDR3 DNA reads as TGTGCCATCAGTGGGGGACCGACTAGCACAGATACGCAGTATTTT. This translates into CAISGGPTSTDTQYF.

In its sample, this clonotype was seen many times. V gene TRBV7-2 combines with J gene TRBJ1-1, with TRBD1 as a possible D gene (6 bases). Germline V gives CDR1 SGHTA, CDR2 FQGNSA. The germline V and J ends were trimmed by 4 bases and 1 base, with 13 bases remaining between them. This CDR3 spans 15 amino acids. The CDR3 spells CASSSQGGRNTEAFF. DNA of the CDR3: TGTGCCAGCAGCTCGCAAGGGGGTAGGAACACTGAAGCTTTCTTT.

The chain couples TRBV7-2 to TRBJ1-1, with a tentative D call TRBD1 (5 bases). V was pared by 3 bases and J by 5 bases, with 10 bases between. The CDR3 is made up of 13 amino acids. Germline-derived CDR1 and CDR2 are SGHTA and FQGNSA. The CDR3 loop reads CASSLTAQTEAFF. Here the CDR3 DNA reads TGTGCCAGCAGCTTGACAGCTCAGACTGAAGCTTTCTTT.

This clonotype showed up many times. The gene calls are TRBV10-3 and TRBJ2-1; 8 bases align to TRBD2. CDR3 length: 14 residues. Germline trimming cut 10 bases from V and 6 bases from J; bases unmatched to any gene: 11. The germline gives CDR1 ENHRY, CDR2 SYGVKD. CDR3 residues: CATQGTSGSNEQFF. The CDR3 nucleotides are TGTGCCACTCAAGGGACTAGTGGTAGCAATGAGCAGTTCTTC.

This clonotype was seen at least ten times. The chain carries TRBV6-1 and TRBJ1-5; possible D gene TRBD1, 5 bases. V lost 4 bases to trimming and J lost 7 bases, with 17 bases between them. Germline loops: CDR1 MNHNS, CDR2 SASEGT. The CDR3 runs to 15 residues. The CDR3 DNA is TGTGCCAGCAGTGTAACCGGGGGGGTTCAACAGCCCCAGCATTTT. It codes for CASSVTGGVQQPQHF.

Many counts were recorded for this clonotype. The V call is TRBV7-9, the J call TRBJ1-1, with TRBD1 matching over 7 bases. The CDR3 has 11 amino acids. CDR1 and CDR2 (germline): SEHNR, FQNEAQ (reference sequence). Germline trimming cut 2 bases from V and 9 bases from J; bases unmatched to any gene: 0. The CDR3 region is CASSLRGQAFF. The CDR3 coding sequence is TGTGCCAGCAGCTTAAGGGGGCAAGCTTTCTTT.

About this clonotype: A much larger clone differs by one base, so this may be a read error. The chain links TRBV29-1 to TRBJ1-2; D remains ambiguous. The V gene's germline CDR1 is SQVTM and CDR2 ANQGSEA. This CDR3 contains 14 residues. Deletions cut 0 bases from V and 5 bases from J, with 13 bases between. The CDR3 DNA reads as TGCAGCGTTGAAGATCGTGGGAGGAAATATGGCTACACCTTC. It yields the protein CSVEDRGRKYGYTF.

This clonotype was detected ten times or more. The chain combines TRBV12-3 or TRBV12-4 with TRBJ2-1; D possibly corresponds to TRBD2 (5 bases). This CDR3 contains 16 residues. V was clipped by 3 bases and J by 5 bases, with 17 bases between them. The CDR3 protein is CASSFLLAGHDNEQFF. As DNA, the CDR3 is TGTGCCAGCAGTTTCCTTCTTGCGGGCCACGACAATGAGCAGTTCTTC.

Of note for this clonotype: A much larger clone sits a single nucleotide away, making a read error possible. The rearrangement uses TRBV5-1 and TRBJ2-5; D is uncertain. The CDR3 is 12 amino acids. Germline CDR1 and CDR2: SGHRS and YFSETQ. CDR3 coding DNA: TGCGTCAGCAGCCCCTCCCCTGGGACCCAGTACTTC. Translation gives CVSSPSPGTQYF.

This clonotype was seen many times. The chain recombines TRBV7-2 with TRBJ2-4; D uncertain. CDR1 is SGHTA, CDR2 FQGNSA, per germline. This CDR3 spans 14 amino acids. V lost 0 bases to trimming and J lost 7 bases, with 10 bases between them. The CDR3 sequence: CASSLAQPRNIQYF. The CDR3 DNA is TGTGCCAGCAGCTTAGCGCAGCCGAGGAACATTCAGTACTTC.

This clonotype came up many times. V and J are TRBV5-1 and TRBJ2-2; 7 nucleotides align to TRBD2. Germline CDR1 reads SGHRS; CDR2 reads YFSETQ. The ends lost 4 bases at V and 3 bases at J; junction bases unmatched: 6. This CDR3 comprises 15 residues. The CDR3 reads CASSLSLADTGELFF. The CDR3, as DNA: TGCGCCAGCAGCCTATCTCTAGCGGACACCGGGGAGCTGTTTTTT.

There are a few counts of this clonotype. The CDR3 coding sequence is TGCAGCGTTGCATCCAGCGGGGAGACCCAGTACTTC. This encodes CSVASSGETQYF. The chain uses TRBV29-1 and TRBJ2-5; TRBD2 might be the D (6 bases). The CDR3 loop spans 12 amino acids. Deletions cut 4 bases from V and 5 bases from J, with 11 bases between. Germline assignment: CDR1 SQVTM and CDR2 ANQGSEA.

In this sample, this clonotype turned up many times. The J gene is TRBJ2-1, the V gene TRBV7-9; D unresolved. The CDR3 totals 12 residues. Trimming took 1 base from V and 8 from J, leaving 6 bases between them. Germline lookup yields CDR1 SEHNR and CDR2 FQNEAQ (reference sequence). The CDR3 sequence: CASSLVGDEQFF. The CDR3 DNA follows: TGTGCCAGCAGCTTAGTCGGTGATGAGCAGTTCTTC. Filled out from reference TRBV7-9 and TRBJ2-1, the complete variable domain reads DTGVSQNPRHKITKRGQNVTFRCDPISEHNRLYWYRQTLGQGPEFLTYFQNEAQLEKSRLLSDRFSAERPKGSFSTLEIQRTEQGDSAMYLCASSLVGDEQFFGPGTRLTVL.

This clonotype has a count of ten or more. The V and J genes are TRBV7-8 and TRBJ2-2; TRBD2 aligns across 11 bases. CDR1 and CDR2 (germline): SGHVS, FQNEAQ. The CDR3 contains 15 residues. The trim removed 2 bases at V and 8 bases at J, leaving 4 bases unmatched. DNA for the CDR3: TGTGCCAGCAGCTTAACTAGCGGGAGAATGGGGGAGCTGTTTTTT. As protein: CASSLTSGRMGELFF.

This clonotype was counted at least ten times. The J gene is TRBJ2-1, the V gene TRBV6-5; 9 bases line up with TRBD1. V lost 6 bases and J lost 8; bases outside the gene matches: 8. This CDR3 contains 14 residues. Per the germline V gene, CDR1 is MNHEY and CDR2 is SVGAGI. The CDR3: CASSLGQGKDEQFF. The CDR3, as DNA: TGTGCCAGCAGCCTGGGACAGGGTAAGGATGAGCAGTTCTTC.

This clonotype was recorded at least ten times. The chain uses TRBV5-1 and TRBJ2-1; D remains unclear. The CDR3 has 15 residues. Trimming pared 2 bases from V and 0 bases from J, leaving 9 bases between. Germline V gene data show CDR1 as SGHRS and CDR2 as YFSETQ. CDR3 in DNA: TGCGCCAGCAGCTTCTCTAAGGGCTCCTACAATGAGCAGTTCTTC. It codes for CASSFSKGSYNEQFF.

This clonotype occurred many times. The rearrangement uses TRBV19 and TRBJ2-2; 10 positions agree with TRBD2. Germline-derived CDR1 and CDR2 are LNHDA and SQIVND (reference sequence). The CDR3 has 14 amino acids. Losses at the gene ends were 3 bases for V and 7 bases for J; bases not matched to a gene: 2. Here the CDR3 DNA reads TGTGCCAGTAGTATGACTAGCGGGCACGGGGAGCTGTTTTTT. Residues: CASSMTSGHGELFF.